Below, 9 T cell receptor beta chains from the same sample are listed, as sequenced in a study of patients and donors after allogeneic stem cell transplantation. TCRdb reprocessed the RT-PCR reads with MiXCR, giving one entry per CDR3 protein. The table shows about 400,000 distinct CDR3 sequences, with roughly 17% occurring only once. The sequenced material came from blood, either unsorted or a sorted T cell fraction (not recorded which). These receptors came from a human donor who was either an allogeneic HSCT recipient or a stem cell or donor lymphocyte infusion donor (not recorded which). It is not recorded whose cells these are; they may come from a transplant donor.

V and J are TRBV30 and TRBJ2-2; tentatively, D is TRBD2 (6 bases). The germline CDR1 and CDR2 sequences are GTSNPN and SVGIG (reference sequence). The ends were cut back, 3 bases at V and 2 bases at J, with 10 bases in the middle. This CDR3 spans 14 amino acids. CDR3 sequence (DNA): TGTGCCTGGAGGGCTAGCGCTAACACCGGGGAGCTGTTTTTT. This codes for CAWRASANTGELFF.

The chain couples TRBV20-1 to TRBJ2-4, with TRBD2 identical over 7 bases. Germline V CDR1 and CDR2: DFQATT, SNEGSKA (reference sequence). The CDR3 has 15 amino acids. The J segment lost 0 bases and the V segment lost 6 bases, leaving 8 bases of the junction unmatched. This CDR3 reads CSAGPSGLAKNIQYF. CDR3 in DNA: TGCAGTGCAGGGCCTAGCGGACTAGCCAAAAACATTCAGTACTTC.

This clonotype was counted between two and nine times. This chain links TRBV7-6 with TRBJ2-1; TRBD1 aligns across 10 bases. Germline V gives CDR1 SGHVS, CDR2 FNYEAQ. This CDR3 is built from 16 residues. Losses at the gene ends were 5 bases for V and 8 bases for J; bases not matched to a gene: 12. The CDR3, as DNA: TGTGCCAGCAGCGGCAACCGGGACAGGGGTGGGGATGAGCAGTTCTTC. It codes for CASSGNRDRGGDEQFF.

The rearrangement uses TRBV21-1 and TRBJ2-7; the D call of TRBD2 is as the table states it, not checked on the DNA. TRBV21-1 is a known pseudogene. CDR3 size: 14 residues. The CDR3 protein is CASSKAPRTYEQYF. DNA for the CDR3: TGTGCCAGCAGCAAAGCACCTAGGACTTACGAGCAGTACTTC.

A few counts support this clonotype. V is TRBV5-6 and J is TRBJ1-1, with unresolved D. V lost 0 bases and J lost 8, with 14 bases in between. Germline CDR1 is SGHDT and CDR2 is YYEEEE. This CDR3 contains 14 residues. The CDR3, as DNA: TGTGCCAGCAGCTTGGATCGGCGGGTTTCCGAAGCTTTCTTT. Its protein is CASSLDRRVSEAFF.

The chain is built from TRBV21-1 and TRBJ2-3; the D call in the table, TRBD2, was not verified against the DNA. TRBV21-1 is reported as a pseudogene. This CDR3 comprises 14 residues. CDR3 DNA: TGTGCCAGCACCTCGGGAGGGAGCACAGATACGCAGTATTTT. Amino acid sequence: CASTSGGSTDTQYF.

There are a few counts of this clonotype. CDR3 bases: TGTGCCAGCAGCTCCTGGGGGCTTGACACTGAAGCTTTCTTT. Amino acid sequence: CASSSWGLDTEAFF. The rearrangement uses TRBV11-3 and TRBJ1-1, with D tentatively TRBD1 (6 bases). The length of the CDR3 is 14 residues. Germline V gene data show CDR1 as SGHNT and CDR2 as YENEEA. Trimming removed 4 bases from V and 3 bases from J, with 12 bases in between.

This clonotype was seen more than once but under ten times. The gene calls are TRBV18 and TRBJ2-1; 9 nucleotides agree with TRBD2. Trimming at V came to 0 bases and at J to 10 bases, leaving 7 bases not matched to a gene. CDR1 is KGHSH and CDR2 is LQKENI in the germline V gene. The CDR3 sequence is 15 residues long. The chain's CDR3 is CASSPPGLADLEQFF. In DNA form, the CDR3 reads TGTGCCAGCTCACCACCGGGACTAGCCGATTTGGAGCAGTTCTTC.

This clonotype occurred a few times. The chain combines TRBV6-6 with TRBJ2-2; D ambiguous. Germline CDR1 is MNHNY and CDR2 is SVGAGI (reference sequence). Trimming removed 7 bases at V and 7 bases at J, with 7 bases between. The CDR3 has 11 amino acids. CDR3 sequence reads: CASTSVGELFF. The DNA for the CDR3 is TGTGCCAGCACCTCTGTCGGGGAGCTGTTTTTT.